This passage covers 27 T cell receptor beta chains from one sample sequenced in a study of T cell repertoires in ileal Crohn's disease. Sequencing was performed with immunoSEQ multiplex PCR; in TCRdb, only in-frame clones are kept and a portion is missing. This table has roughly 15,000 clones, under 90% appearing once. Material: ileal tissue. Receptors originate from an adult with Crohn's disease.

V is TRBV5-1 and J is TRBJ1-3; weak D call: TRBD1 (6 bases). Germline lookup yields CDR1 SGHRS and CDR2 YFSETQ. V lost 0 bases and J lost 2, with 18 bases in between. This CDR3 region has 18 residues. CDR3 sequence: CASSLDPGGTKAGNTIYF. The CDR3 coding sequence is TGCGCCAGCAGCTTGGACCCGGGGGGGACAAAGGCTGGAAACACCATATATTTT.

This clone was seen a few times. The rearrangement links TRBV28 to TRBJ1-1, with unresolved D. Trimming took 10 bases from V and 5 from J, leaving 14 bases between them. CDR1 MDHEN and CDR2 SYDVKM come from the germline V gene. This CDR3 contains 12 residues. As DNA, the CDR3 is TGTGCCACCACTTCGGGGTTGACTGAAGCTTTCTTT. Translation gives CATTSGLTEAFF.

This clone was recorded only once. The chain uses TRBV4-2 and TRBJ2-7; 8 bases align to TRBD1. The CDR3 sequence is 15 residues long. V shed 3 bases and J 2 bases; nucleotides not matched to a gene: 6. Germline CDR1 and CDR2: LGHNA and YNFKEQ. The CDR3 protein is CASSQPGQVPYEQYF. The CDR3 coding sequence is TGTGCCAGCAGCCAGCCGGGACAGGTCCCCTACGAGCAGTACTTC.

The CDR3 spells CASSVSGGSSYNEQFF. In DNA form, the CDR3 reads TGTGCCAGCAGCGTATCGGGGGGCAGCTCCTACAATGAGCAGTTCTTC. This rearrangement joins TRBV9 to TRBJ2-1, with D possibly being TRBD2 (7 bases). Germline V gives CDR1 SGDLS, CDR2 YYNGEE. Trimming stripped 1 base from V and 0 bases from J, with 11 bases between. CDR3 length: 16 amino acids.

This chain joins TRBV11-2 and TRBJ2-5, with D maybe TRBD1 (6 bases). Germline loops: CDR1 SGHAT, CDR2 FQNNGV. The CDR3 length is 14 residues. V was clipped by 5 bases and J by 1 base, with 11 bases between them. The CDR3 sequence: CASSRDRSQETQYF. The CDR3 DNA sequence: TGTGCCAGCAGCCGCGACAGGTCCCAAGAGACCCAGTACTTC.

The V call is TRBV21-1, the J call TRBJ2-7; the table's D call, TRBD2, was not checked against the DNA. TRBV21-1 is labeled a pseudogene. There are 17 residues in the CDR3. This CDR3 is CASSKAPRLAGAYEQYF. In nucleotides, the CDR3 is TGTGCCAGCAGCAAAGCGCCCAGACTAGCGGGAGCCTACGAGCAGTACTTC.

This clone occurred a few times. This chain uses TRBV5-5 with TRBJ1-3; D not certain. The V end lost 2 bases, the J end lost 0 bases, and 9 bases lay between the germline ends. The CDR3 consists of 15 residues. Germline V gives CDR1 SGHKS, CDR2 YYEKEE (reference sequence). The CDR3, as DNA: TGTGCCAGCAGCTTTTTCACAGCCTCTGGAAACACCATATATTTT. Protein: CASSFFTASGNTIYF.

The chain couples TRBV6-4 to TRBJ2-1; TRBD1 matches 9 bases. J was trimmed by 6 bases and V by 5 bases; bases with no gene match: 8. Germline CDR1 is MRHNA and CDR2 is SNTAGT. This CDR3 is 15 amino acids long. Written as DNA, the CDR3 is TGTGCCAGCAGTTATGACCGGGACAGGGTCAATGAGCAGTTCTTC. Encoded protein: CASSYDRDRVNEQFF.

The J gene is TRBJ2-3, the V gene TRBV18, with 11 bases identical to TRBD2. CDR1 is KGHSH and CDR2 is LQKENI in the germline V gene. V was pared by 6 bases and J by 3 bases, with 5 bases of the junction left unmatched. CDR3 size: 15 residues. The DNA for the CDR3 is TGTGCCAGCTCGGTGACTAGCGGGGCAACAGATACGCAGTATTTT. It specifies CASSVTSGATDTQYF.

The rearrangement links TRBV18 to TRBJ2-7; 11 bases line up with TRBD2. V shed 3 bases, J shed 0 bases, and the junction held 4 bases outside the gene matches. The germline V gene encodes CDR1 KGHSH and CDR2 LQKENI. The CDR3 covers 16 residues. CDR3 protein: CASSPSGGASSYEQYF. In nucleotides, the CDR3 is TGTGCCAGCTCACCTAGCGGGGGGGCGAGCTCCTACGAGCAGTACTTC.

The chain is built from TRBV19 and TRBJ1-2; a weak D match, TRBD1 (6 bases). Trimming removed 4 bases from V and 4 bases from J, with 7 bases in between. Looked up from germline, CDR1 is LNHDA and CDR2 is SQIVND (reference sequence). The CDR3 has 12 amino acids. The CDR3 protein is CASSRQAYGYTF. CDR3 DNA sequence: TGTGCCAGTAGTAGACAGGCCTATGGCTACACCTTC.

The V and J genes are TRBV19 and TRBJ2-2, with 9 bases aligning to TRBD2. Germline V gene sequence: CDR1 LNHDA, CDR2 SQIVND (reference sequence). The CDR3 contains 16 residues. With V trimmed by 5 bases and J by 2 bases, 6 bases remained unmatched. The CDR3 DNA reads TGTGCCAGTAGTCAGCGGGAGGCTATTAACACCGGGGAGCTGTTTTTT. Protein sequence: CASSQREAINTGELFF.

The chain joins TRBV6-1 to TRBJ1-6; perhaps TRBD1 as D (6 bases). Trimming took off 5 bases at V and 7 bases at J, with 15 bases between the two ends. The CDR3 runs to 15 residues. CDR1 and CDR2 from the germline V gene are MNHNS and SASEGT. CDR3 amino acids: CASSLDRSKNSPLHF. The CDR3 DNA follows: TGTGCCAGCAGTCTGGACAGAAGTAAAAATTCACCCCTCCACTTT.

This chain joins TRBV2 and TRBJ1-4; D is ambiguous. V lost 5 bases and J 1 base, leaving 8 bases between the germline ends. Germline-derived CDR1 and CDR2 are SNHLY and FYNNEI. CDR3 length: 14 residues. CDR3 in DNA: TGTGCCAGCAGTACGACACTAACTAATGAAAAACTGTTTTTT. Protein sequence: CASSTTLTNEKLFF.

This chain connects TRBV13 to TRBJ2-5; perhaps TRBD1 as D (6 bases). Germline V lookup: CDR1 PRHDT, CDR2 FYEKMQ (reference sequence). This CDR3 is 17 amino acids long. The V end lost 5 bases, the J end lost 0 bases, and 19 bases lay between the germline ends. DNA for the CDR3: TGTGCCAGCAGCCCCCCAGCCGGGACAAAGTACCAAGAGACCCAGTACTTC. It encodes CASSPPAGTKYQETQYF. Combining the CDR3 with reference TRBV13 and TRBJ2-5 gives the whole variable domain AAGVIQSPRHLIKEKRETATLKCYPIPRHDTVYWYQQGPGQDPQFLISFYEKMQSDKGSIPDRFSAQQFSDYHSELNMSSLELGDSALYFCASSPPAGTKYQETQYFGPGTRLLVL.

The DNA for the CDR3 is TGTGCCAGCAGTCGACGGGGGGCCCGAGAAGAGACCCAGTACTTC. Encoded protein: CASSRRGAREETQYF. This sequence joins TRBV6-5 and TRBJ2-5; D possibly corresponds to TRBD2 (7 bases). Trimming cost V 5 bases and J 3 bases, with 16 bases left between them. Germline CDR1 reads MNHEY; CDR2 reads SVGAGI. CDR3 length: 15 amino acids.

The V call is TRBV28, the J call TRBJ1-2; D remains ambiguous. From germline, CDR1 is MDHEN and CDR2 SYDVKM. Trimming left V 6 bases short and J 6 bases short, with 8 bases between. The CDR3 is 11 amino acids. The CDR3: CASRQVDGYTF. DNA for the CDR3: TGTGCCAGCAGGCAGGTGGATGGCTACACCTTC.

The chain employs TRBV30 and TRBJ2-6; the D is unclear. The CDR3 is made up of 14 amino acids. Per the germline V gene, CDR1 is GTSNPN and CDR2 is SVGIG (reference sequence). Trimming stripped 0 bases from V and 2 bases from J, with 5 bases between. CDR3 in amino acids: CAWSVRAGANVLTF. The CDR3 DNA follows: TGTGCCTGGAGTGTACGAGCTGGGGCCAACGTCCTGACTTTC.

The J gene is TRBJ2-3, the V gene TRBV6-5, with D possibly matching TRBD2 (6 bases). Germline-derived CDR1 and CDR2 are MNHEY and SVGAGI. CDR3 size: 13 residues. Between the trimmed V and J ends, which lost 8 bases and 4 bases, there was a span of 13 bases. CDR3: CASARAGADTQYF. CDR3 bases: TGTGCCAGCGCTCGAGCGGGCGCAGATACGCAGTATTTT.

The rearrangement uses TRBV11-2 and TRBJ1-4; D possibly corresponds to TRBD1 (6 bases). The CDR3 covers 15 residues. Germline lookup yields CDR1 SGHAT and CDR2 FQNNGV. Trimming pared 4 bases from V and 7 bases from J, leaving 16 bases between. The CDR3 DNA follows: TGTGCCAGCAGCTCCCCGGGGGGCCTCCGTGAAAAACTGTTTTTT. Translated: CASSSPGGLREKLFF.

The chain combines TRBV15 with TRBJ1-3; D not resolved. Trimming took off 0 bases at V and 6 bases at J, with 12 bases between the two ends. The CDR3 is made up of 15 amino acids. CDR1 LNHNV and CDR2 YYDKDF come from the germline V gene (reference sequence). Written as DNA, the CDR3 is TGTGCCACCAGCAGAGACCGAACCCTAGAAAACACCATATATTTT. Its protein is CATSRDRTLENTIYF.

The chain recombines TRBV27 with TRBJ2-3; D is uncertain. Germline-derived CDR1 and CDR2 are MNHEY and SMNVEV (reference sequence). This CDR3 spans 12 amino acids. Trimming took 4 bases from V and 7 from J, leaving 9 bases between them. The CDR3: CASSSDWYTQYF. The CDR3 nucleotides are TGTGCCAGCAGTTCCGACTGGTATACGCAGTATTTT.

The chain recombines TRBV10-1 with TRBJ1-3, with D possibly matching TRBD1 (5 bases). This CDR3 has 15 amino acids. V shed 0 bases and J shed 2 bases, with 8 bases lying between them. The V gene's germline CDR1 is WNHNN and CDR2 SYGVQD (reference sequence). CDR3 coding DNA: TGCGCCAGCAGTGAGTCCGGGGGAGCTGGAAACACCATATATTTT. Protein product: CASSESGGAGNTIYF.

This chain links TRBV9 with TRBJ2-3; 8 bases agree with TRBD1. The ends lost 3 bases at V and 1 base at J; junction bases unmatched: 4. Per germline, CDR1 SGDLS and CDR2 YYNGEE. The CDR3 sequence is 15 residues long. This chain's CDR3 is CASSAPTGGTDTQYF. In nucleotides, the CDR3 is TGTGCCAGCAGCGCCCCGACAGGGGGCACAGATACGCAGTATTTT.

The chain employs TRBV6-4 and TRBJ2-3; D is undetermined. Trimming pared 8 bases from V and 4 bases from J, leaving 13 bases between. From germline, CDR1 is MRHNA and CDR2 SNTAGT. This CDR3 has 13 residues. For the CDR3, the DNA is TGTGCCAGCTATAAGCCCATCCCAGATACGCAGTATTTT. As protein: CASYKPIPDTQYF.

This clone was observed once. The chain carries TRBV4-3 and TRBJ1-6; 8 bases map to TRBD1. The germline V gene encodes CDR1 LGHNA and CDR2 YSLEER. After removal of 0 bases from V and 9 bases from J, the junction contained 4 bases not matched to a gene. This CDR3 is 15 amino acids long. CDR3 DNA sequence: TGCGCCAGCAGCCAAGAGGACAGGGTTGGTTCACCCCTCCACTTT. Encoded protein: CASSQEDRVGSPLHF.

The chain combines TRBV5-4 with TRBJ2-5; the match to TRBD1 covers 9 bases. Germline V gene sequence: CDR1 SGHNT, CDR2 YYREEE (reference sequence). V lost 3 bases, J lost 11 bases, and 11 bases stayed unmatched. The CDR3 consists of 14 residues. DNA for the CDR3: TGTGCCAGCAGCTCCCGGGACAGGGTGTTGGAGCAGTACTTC. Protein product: CASSSRDRVLEQYF.